This record looks at one TCR beta chain sequence and its context. Its specific antigen is unknown. Per-base quality was not reported, and no clone a single base away is much larger than it. Every donor in the study was a healthy Caucasian. Three pairs of female monozygotic twins, all aged roughly 18 to 29 years, were included in the twin cohort. RNA for TCR libraries was isolated from peripheral blood mononuclear cells. This entry belongs to a study of identical twins (dated by TCRdb to the mid-2010s). About the full investigation: TCR alpha and beta repertoires from monozygotic twins, unrelated adults of various ages and cord blood were deep-sequenced to test whether fetal clonotypes persist. Replicate twin experiments were performed at different times using different library preparation protocols to rule out contamination.

After removal of 6 bases from V and 3 bases from J, the junction retains 8 bases not matched to a gene. Counted from cysteine to valine, this CDR3 has 14 amino acids. Only CDR3 DNA remains: 42 bases, in frame from the first base. According to the germline V gene, CDR1 reads MNHEY and CDR2 reads SVGEGT. Beyond this particular receptor, the publication reports: Fewer insertions were carried by abundant cord blood beta clonotypes, a similar but weaker trend appeared in young adult naive repertoires, and no such trend appeared in memory repertoires. Invariant T cells such as MAIT and iNKT could partly confound zero-insertion analyses, though diverse VJ usage argued against this for most clonotypes. Out-of-frame TCR alpha sequences shared between twins showed an excess of low generation-probability sequences compared with coincidental sharing between unrelated individuals. The excess sharing between twins in beta out-of-frame sequences was weaker because fewer shared sequences reduced the signal-to-noise ratio. In monozygotic twins, recombination models systematically underestimated out-of-frame TCR alpha sharing, but the models matched the sharing seen between unrelated individuals. Because the same donors could not be followed over many years, conclusions were based on cross-sectional statistical analysis.

Library construction relied on 5' RACE. The sample was run on an Illumina HiSeq 2000. Template switching added a universal primer binding site, and the final cDNA carried a unique molecular identifier that allowed TCR cDNA molecules to be counted accurately. First-strand cDNA for TCR alpha and beta chains was synthesized from specific primers in the conserved constant-segment region. To control for contamination, every cDNA library was double barcoded, receiving both a SMART-Mk sample barcode and Illumina barcodes. TruSeq adapter sequences, together with Illumina sample barcodes, were added in two successive PCR steps. Sequencing of the TCR alpha and beta cDNA libraries was done on the Illumina HiSeq platform using custom primers. For the original study's pipeline: MiGEC processed the raw reads to extract unique molecular identifiers, while MiXCR was used to determine the CDR3 positions. Recombination models were inferred per individual with the repgenHMM and IGoR tools using an EM algorithm. Shared clonotypes were analyzed with the tcR package in R, and sharing was normalized by the product of cloneset sizes. Out-of-frame nonproductive sequences were analyzed to study raw recombination free of thymic and clonal selection effects. Using fastp at Q25 and MiXCR, TCRdb reprocessed the public reads and kept productive beta chains. Records with the same CDR3 protein are collapsed into one entry carrying the most frequent genes and DNA. TCRdb, not the original authors, processed these V and J calls. The sample profile shows hundreds of thousands of distinct CDR3 sequences; about 7% of them were found once. Clones ranked in the top ten supply 1.6% of the sample.

The same sample was also used in a study of yellow fever vaccine responses in identical twins. The second investigation adds: According to the authors, in identical twins the way T cells responded to vaccination appeared partly convergent and partly personalized. The study precisely tracked vaccine-responding T cell clones in identical twins.

This sequence originates from a woman aged 18 to 35 in good health. This receptor chain uses TRBV6-2 or TRBV6-3 and TRBJ2-7, and TRBD1 matches 7 of the central bases. The sequenced sample consisted of PBMCs. The nucleotides are TGTGCCAGCAGCGCCGGGACAGAAGTCTACGAGCAGTACGTC. The encoded protein is CASSAGTEVYEQYV.